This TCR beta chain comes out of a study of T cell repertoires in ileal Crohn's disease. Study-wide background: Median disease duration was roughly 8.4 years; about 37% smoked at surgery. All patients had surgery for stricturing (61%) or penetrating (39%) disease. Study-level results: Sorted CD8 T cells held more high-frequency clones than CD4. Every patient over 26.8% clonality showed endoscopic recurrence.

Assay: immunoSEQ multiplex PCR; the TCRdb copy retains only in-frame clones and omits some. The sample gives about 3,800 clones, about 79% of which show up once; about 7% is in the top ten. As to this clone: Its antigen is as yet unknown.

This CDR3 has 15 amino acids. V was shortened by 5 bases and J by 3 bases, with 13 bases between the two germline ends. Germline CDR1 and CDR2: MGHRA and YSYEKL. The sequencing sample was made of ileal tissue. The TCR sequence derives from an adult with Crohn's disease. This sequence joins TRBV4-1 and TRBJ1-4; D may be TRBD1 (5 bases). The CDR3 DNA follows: TGCGCCAGCAGCTCTTCAGGGCAGGCTAATGAAAAACTGTTTTTT. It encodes CASSSSGQANEKLFF.